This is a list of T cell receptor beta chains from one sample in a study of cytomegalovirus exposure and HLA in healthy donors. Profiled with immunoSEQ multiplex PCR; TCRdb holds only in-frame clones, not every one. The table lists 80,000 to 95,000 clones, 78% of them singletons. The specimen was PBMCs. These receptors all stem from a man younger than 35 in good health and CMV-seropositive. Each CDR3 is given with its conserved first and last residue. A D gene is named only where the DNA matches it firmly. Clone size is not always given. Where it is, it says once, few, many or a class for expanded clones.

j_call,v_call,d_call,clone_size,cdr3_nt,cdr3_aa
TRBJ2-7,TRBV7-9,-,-,TGTGCCAGCAGCTTACTCAGGACATCCTACGAGCAGTACTTC,CASSLLRTSYEQYF
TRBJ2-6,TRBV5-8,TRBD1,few,TGTGCCAGCAGCCCCTACAGGGGAAGTGGACGGGCCAACGTCCTGACTTTC,CASSPYRGSGRANVLTF
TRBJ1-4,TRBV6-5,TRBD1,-,TGTGCCAGCAGTTTGGACAGGGAAAAACTGTTTTTT,CASSLDREKLFF
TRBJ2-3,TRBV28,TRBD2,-,TGTGCCAGCCTTTCCACCTTAGCGGGAGCGGATACGCAGTATTTT,CASLSTLAGADTQYF
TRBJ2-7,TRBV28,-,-,TGTGCCAGCAGTTTATCCCTACGAGGTTTCTACGAGCAGTACTTC,CASSLSLRGFYEQYF
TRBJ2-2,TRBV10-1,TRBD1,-,TGCGCCAGCAGTACCGGGACAGCAACCGGGGAGCTGTTTTTT,CASSTGTATGELFF
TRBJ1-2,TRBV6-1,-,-,TGTGCCGGACAACAGGGAGGGGTAGGCTATGGCTACACCTTC,CAGQQGGVGYGYTF
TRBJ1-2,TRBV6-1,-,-,TGTGCCAGCAGTCCCGCAGGCATTTACACCTTC,CASSPAGIYTF
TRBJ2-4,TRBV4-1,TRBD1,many,TGCGCCAGCAGCCTTGACAGGGATCGCGTAGCCAAAAACATTCAGTACTTC,CASSLDRDRVAKNIQYF
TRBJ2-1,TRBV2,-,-,TGTGCCAGCAGTGAAACGGGTCGGAGCGAGCAGTTCTTC,CASSETGRSEQFF
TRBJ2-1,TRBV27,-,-,TGTGCCAGCAGTTTGACAGTAAATGAGCAGTTCTTC,CASSLTVNEQFF
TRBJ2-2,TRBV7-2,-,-,TGTGCCAGCAGCTTCGGCGGGAAGAACACCGGGGAGCTGTTTTTT,CASSFGGKNTGELFF
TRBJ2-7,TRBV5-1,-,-,TGCGCCAGCAGCTTTCAGGTTTCATACGAGCAGTACTTC,CASSFQVSYEQYF
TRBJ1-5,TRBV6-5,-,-,TGTGCCAGCAGCGACGGGGGGAGCAATCAGCCCCAGCATTTT,CASSDGGSNQPQHF
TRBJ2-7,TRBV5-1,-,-,TGCGCCAGCAGCTCCGGGGGATTCTCCGAGCAGTACTTC,CASSSGGFSEQYF
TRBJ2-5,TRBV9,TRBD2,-,TGTGCCAGCAGCGTCCCCCAGCTAGCGGGGCGAGAGACCCAGTACTTC,CASSVPQLAGRETQYF
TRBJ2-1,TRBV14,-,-,TGTGCCAGCAGCCAATTTCGGGGATACAATGAGCAGTTCTTC,CASSQFRGYNEQFF
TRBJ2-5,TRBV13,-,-,TGTGCCAGCAGCCTCTGGGGAGATAGAGAGACCCAGTACTTC,CASSLWGDRETQYF
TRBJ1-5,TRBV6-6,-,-,TGTGCCAGCAGTTACTCGAGAGGGTCCTCGAATCAGCCCCAGCATTTT,CASSYSRGSSNQPQHF
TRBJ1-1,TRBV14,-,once,TGTGCCAGCAGCCAAGTGCGGGGCTACACTGAAGCTTTCTTT,CASSQVRGYTEAFF
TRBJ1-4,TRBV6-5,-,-,TGTGCCACTCCCCAGGCTGCAACTAATGAAAAACTGTTTTTT,CATPQAATNEKLFF
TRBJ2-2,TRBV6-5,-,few,TGTGCCAGCCCCAGGGCCTCGGCAGGCGGGGAGCTGTTTTTT,CASPRASAGGELFF
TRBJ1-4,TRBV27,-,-,TGTGCCAGCAGAAGGGGGAATGAAAAACTGTTTTTT,CASRRGNEKLFF
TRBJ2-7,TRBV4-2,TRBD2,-,TGTGCCAGCAGCCTCACGACTAGCGTGGATTCCTACGAGCAGTACTTC,CASSLTTSVDSYEQYF
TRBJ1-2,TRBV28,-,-,TGTGCCAGCAGTTTAGGGGGGGCGGTGGATGGCTACACCTTC,CASSLGGAVDGYTF
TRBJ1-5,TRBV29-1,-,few,TGCAGCGTTGGGGGCAGTCCCGATCAGCCCCAGCATTTT,CSVGGSPDQPQHF
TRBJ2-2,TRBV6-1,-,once,TGTGCCAGCAGTGAAGCCGGGGGCACCGGGGAGCTGTTTTTT,CASSEAGGTGELFF
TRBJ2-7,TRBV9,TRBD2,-,TGTGCCAGCAGCGTAGGACTAGCGGACTACGAGCAGTACTTC,CASSVGLADYEQYF
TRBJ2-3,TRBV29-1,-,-,TGCAGCGTCCAACGTGGTAGACTAGAGTTAACAGATACGCAGTATTTT,CSVQRGRLELTDTQYF
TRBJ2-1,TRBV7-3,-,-,TGTGCCAGCAGATCAGGATCTGAGCAGTTCTTC,CASRSGSEQFF
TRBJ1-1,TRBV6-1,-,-,TGTGCCACCTGTTCGAGGGGGTCCCCTGAAGCTTTCTTT,CATCSRGSPEAFF
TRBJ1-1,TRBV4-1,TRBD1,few,TGCGCCAGCAGCGGAAGCTCCGGGACAGTGAACACTGAAGCTTTCTTT,CASSGSSGTVNTEAFF
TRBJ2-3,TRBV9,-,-,TGTGCCAGCAGCGTAGGGGGCAGCACAGAAACGCAGTATTTT,CASSVGGSTETQYF
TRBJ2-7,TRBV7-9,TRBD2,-,TGTGCCAGCAGCTTATCGGGTAGCGGGAGGGTAGAGCAGTACTTC,CASSLSGSGRVEQYF
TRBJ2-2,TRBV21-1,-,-,TGTGCCAGCAGCAAAGATAGGGCTAGCGGGAGTTCTAACACCGGGGAGCTGTTTTTT,CASSKDRASGSSNTGELFF
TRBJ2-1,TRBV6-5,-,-,TGTGCCAGCACCCCCCTCCCCGTAGCGGTCAATGAGCAGTTCTTC,CASTPLPVAVNEQFF
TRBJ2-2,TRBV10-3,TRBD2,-,TGTGCCATCAGTGAGTCGGTTAGCGGGATTCCCGGGGAGCTGTTTTTT,CAISESVSGIPGELFF
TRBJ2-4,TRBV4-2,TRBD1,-,TGTGCCAGCAGCCAGGACAGGGGGCTGGCCAAAAACATTCAGTACTTC,CASSQDRGLAKNIQYF
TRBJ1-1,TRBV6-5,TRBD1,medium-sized,TGTGCCAGCAGGACAGGGGCTGAAGCTTTCTTT,CASRTGAEAFF
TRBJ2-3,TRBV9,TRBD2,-,TGTGCCAGCAGCCGTGGACTAGCGGGAGATAGTACGCAGTATTTT,CASSRGLAGDSTQYF
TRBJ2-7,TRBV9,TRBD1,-,TGTGCCAGCAGCGTAGCGGGACAGGGGTACGAGCAGTACTTC,CASSVAGQGYEQYF
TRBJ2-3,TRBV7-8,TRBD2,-,TGTGCCAGCAGCCCCACTAGCGGGACCACAGATACGCAGTATTTT,CASSPTSGTTDTQYF